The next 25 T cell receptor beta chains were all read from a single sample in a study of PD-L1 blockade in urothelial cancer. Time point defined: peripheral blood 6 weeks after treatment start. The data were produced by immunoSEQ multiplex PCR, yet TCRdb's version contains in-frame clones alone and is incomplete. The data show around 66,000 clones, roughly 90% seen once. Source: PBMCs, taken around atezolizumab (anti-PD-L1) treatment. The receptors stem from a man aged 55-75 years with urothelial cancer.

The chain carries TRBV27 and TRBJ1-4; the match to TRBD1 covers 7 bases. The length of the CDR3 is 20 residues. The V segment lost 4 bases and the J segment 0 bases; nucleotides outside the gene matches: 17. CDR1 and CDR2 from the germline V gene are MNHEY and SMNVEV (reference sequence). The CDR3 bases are TGTGCCAGCAGTTCAAACCGCTTGACAGGGTCCCATGCAACTAATGAAAAACTGTTTTTT. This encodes CASSSNRLTGSHATNEKLFF.

The CDR3, as DNA: TGTGCCAGCTCACCACCGCGGGGTAACGGGTTTGAGACCCAGTACTTC. This sequence encodes CASSPPRGNGFETQYF. The chain joins TRBV18 to TRBJ2-5, with D perhaps matching TRBD2 (6 bases). V shed 0 bases and J shed 5 bases, with 16 bases lying between them. Per germline, CDR1 KGHSH and CDR2 LQKENI. The CDR3 has 16 residues.

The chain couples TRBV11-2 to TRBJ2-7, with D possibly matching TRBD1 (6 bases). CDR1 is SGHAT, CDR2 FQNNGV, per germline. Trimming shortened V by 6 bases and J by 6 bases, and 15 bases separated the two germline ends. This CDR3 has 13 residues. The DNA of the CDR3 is TGTGCCAGCAGTTTGAACAGGGCGGGCGAGCAGTACTTC. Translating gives CASSLNRAGEQYF.

The CDR3 spells CASSSQGGTEAFF. DNA for the CDR3: TGCGCCAGCAGCTCTCAAGGGGGCACTGAAGCTTTCTTT. The chain is built from TRBV5-1 and TRBJ1-1, with D tentatively TRBD1 (6 bases). Germline CDR1 reads SGHRS; CDR2 reads YFSETQ. There are 13 residues in the CDR3. Trimming took off 3 bases at V and 4 bases at J, with 10 bases between the two ends.

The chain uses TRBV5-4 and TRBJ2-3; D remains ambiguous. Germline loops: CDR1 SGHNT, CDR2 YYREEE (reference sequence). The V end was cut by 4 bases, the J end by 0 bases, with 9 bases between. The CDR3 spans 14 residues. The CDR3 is CASSQTVSTDTQYF. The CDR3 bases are TGTGCCAGCAGCCAAACAGTGAGCACAGATACGCAGTATTTT.

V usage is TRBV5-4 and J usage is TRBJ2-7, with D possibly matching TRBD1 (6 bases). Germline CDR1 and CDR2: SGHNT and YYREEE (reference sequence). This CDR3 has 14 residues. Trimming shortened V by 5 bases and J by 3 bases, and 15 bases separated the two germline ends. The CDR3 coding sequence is TGTGCCAGCAGTTCGCAGGGGATATTCTACGAGCAGTACTTC. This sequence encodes CASSSQGIFYEQYF.

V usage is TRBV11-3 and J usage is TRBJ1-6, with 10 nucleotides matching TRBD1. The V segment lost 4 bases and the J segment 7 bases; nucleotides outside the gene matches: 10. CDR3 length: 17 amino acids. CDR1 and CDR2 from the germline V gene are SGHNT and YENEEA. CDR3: CASSSTRQGARNSPLHF. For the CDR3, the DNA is TGTGCCAGCAGCTCCACTAGACAGGGGGCGAGGAATTCACCCCTCCACTTT.

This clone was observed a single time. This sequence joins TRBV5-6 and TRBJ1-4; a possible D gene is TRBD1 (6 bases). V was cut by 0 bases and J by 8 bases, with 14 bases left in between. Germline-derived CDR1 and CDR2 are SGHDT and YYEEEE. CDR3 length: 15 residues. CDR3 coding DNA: TGTGCCAGCAGCTTGGCGGGCAGGGGAGGGGAAAAACTGTTTTTT. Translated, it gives CASSLAGRGGEKLFF.

The CDR3: CASSFGGLAGGPQTQYF. DNA of the CDR3: TGTGCCAGCAGCTTTGGCGGACTAGCGGGGGGGCCGCAGACCCAGTACTTC. The V call is TRBV5-4, the J call TRBJ2-5, with 15 positions matching TRBD2. V dropped 2 bases and J dropped 6; count of bases not matched to a gene: 8. This CDR3 spans 17 amino acids. Germline-derived CDR1 and CDR2 are SGHNT and YYREEE (reference sequence).

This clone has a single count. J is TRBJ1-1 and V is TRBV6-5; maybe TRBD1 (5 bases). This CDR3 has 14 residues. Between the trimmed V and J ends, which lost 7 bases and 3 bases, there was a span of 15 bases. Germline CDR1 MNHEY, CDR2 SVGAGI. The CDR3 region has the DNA TGTGCCAGCACTCGAAGGGGCGTGGACACTGAAGCTTTCTTT. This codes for CASTRRGVDTEAFF.

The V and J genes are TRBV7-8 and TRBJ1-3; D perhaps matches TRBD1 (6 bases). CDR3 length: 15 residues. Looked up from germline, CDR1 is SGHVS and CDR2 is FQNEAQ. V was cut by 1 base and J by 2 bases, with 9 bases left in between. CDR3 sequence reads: CASSLVGATGNTIYF. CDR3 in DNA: TGTGCCAGCAGCTTAGTGGGGGCTACTGGAAACACCATATATTTT. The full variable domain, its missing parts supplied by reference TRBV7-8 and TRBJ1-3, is GAGVSQSPRYKVAKRGQDVALRCDPISGHVSLFWYQQALGQGPEFLTYFQNEAQLDKSGLPSDRFFAERPEGSVSTLKIQRTQQEDSAVYLCASSLVGATGNTIYFGEGSWLTVV.

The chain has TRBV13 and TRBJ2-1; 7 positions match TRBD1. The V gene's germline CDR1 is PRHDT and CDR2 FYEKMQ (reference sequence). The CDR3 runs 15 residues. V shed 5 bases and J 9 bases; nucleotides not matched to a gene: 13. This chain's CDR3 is CASSTGTVVYPEQFF. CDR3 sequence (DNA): TGTGCCAGCAGCACCGGGACAGTGGTATACCCTGAGCAGTTCTTC.

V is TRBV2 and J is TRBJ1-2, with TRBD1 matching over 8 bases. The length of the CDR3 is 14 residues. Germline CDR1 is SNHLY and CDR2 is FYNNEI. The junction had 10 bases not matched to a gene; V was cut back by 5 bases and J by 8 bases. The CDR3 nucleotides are TGTGCCAGCAGTTTTTCGGACAGGGCCCGCGGCTACACCTTC. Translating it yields CASSFSDRARGYTF.

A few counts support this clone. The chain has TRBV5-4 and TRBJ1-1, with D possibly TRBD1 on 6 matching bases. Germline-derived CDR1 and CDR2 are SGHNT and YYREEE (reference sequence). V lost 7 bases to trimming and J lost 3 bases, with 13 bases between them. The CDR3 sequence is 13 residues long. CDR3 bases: TGTGCCAGCGGGAAGGGGGGGGACACTGAAGCTTTCTTT. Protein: CASGKGGDTEAFF.

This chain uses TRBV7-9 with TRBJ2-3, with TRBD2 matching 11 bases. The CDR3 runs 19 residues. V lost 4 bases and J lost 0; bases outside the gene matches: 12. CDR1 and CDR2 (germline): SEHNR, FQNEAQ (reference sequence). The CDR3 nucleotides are TGTGCCAGCAGCTGGGGTAGCGGGGGGGCCGGTGTAAGCACAGATACGCAGTATTTT. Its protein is CASSWGSGGAGVSTDTQYF.

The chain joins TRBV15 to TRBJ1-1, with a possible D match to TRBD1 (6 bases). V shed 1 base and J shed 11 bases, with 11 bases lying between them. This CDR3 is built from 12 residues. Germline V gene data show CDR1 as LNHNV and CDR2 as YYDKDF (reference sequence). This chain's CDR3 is CATSRVTGGAFF. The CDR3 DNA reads TGTGCCACCAGCAGAGTGACAGGTGGGGCTTTCTTT.

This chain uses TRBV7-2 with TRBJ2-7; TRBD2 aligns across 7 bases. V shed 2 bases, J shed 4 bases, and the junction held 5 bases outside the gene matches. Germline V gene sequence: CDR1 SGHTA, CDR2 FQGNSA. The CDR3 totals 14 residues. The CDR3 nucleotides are TGTGCCAGCAGCTTAAGCGGGACGAAATACGAGCAGTACTTC. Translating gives CASSLSGTKYEQYF. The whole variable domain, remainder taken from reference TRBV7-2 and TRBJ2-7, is GAGVSQSPSNKVTEKGKDVELRCDPISGHTALYWYRQSLGQGLEFLIYFQGNSAPDKSGLPSDRFSAERTGGSVSTLTIQRTQQEDSAVYLCASSLSGTKYEQYFGPGTRLTVT.

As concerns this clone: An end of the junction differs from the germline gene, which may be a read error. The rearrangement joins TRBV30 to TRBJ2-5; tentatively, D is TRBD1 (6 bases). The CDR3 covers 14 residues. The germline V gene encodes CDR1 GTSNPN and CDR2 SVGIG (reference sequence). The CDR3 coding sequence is TGTGCCTGGGGTGTTTGGGGGCGTGAGGAGACCCAGTACTTC. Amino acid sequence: CAWGVWGREETQYF.

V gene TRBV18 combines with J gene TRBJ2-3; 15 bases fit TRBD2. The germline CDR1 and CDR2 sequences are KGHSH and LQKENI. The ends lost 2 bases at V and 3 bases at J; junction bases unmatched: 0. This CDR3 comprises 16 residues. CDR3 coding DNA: TGTGCCAGCTCACCAGGACTAGCGGGGGGGACAGATACGCAGTATTTT. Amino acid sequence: CASSPGLAGGTDTQYF.

CDR3 bases: TGTGCCAGCAGCCGTGGGAGTCAAGAGACCCAGTACTTC. Its translation is CASSRGSQETQYF. The genes are TRBV9 and TRBJ2-5; D is perhaps TRBD2 (5 bases). Trimming cost V 4 bases and J 2 bases, with 9 bases left between them. The CDR3 extends over 13 amino acids. The germline CDR1 and CDR2 sequences are SGDLS and YYNGEE.

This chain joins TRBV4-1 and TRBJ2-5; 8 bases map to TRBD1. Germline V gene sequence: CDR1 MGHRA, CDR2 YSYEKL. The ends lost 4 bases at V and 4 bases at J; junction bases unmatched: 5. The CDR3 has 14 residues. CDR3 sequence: CASSPGQGVETQYF. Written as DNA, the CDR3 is TGCGCCAGCAGCCCCGGACAGGGCGTAGAGACCCAGTACTTC.

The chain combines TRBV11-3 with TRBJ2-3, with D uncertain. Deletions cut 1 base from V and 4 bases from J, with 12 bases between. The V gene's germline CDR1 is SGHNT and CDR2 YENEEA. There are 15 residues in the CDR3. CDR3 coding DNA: TGTGCCAGCAGCTTAGGGTCGCCGGTCCCAGATACGCAGTATTTT. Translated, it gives CASSLGSPVPDTQYF.

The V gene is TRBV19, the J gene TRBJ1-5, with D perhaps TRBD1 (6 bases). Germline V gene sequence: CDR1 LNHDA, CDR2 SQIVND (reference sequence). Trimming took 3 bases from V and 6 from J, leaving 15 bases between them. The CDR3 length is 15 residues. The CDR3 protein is CASSITGPAAQPQHF. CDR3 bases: TGTGCCAGTAGTATTACAGGGCCTGCAGCTCAGCCCCAGCATTTT. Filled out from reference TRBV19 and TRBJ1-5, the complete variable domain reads DGGITQSPKYLFRKEGQNVTLSCEQNLNHDAMYWYRQDPGQGLRLIYYSQIVNDFQKGDIAEGYSVSREKKESFPLTVTSAQKNPTAFYLCASSITGPAAQPQHFGDGTRLSIL.

The CDR3 here is CASSLPSYNYEQYF. CDR3 nucleotide sequence: TGTGCCAGCAGCCTGCCCAGTTATAACTACGAGCAGTACTTC. The chain employs TRBV5-6 and TRBJ2-7; no firm D call. V lost 4 bases and J lost 3, with 14 bases in between. The CDR3 is 14 amino acids. CDR1 is SGHDT, CDR2 YYEEEE, per germline. Using reference TRBV5-6 and TRBJ2-7 for the parts outside the CDR3, the full variable domain is DAGVTQSPTHLIKTRGQQVTLRCSPKSGHDTVSWYQQALGQGPQFIFQYYEEEERQRGNFPDRFSGHQFPNYSSELNVNALLLGDSALYLCASSLPSYNYEQYFGPGTRLTVT.

CDR3 in amino acids: CASRGQAGEQYF. CDR3 coding DNA: TGTGCCAGCCGAGGACAGGCCGGCGAGCAGTACTTC. V gene TRBV6-6 combines with J gene TRBJ2-7, with TRBD1 identical over 7 bases. V gave up 8 bases and J gave up 6 bases; unmatched junction bases: 7. The germline V gene encodes CDR1 MNHNY and CDR2 SVGAGI (reference sequence). The CDR3 spans 12 residues.